This T cell receptor (beta chain) was captured by sequencing in a study of vaccination and CD4 T cells after COVID-19. About the research overall: Subjects got two shots of BNT162b2 or mRNA-1273 vaccine.

Indicated treatment: approximately 11-day PBMC culture with coronavirus spike peptide pools or control peptides (ViraFEST assay). TCRs were sequenced by ViraFEST after antigen-specific T cells had been expanded with peptide pools. With 8.5 to 10 ug/ml peptide pools and roughly 9.8 IU/ml IL-2, PBMCs were cultured at some 2 million per well. Looked up from germline, CDR1 is SGHAT and CDR2 is FQNNGV. The CDR3 is 11 residues long. Between the trimmed V and J ends, which lost 8 bases and 3 bases, there was a span of 8 bases. Once obtained from cultured CD4+ T cells, the DNA was sequenced using the Oncomine TCR Beta short-read assay. Someone extracted genomic DNA from cultured CD4+ T cells. MiXCR, applied by TCRdb to the PCR reads, yields one record per CDR3 protein. This table has some 13,000 distinct CDR3 sequences, 55% to 65% appearing once. This clonotype was seen more than once but under ten times. Antigen: not known.

The chain recombines TRBV11-2 with TRBJ2-7; D tentatively fits TRBD1 or TRBD2 (5 bases each). This TCR was recovered from a human donor who had recovered from COVID-19. The source material was CD4+ T cells from blood, cultured in vitro, sampled before SARS-CoV-2 vaccination. CDR3 sequence: CASRDLYEQYF. For the CDR3, the DNA is TGTGCCAGCCGGGACCTCTACGAGCAGTACTTC.